Listed below are T cell receptor beta chains from one sample, sequenced in a study of post-analysis software for immune sequencing data. TCRdb called the PCR reads again in MiXCR, with one record for every CDR3 protein. The sample shows hundreds of thousands of distinct CDR3 sequences, 44% of them seen only once. Input material: blood. These receptors were obtained from a girl between 10 and 17 years old with multiple sclerosis. Each CDR3 is given without its conserved first and last residue. The listing skips clone size in some rows; elsewhere it reads once, few, many or a size class.

V	size	J	CDR3
TRBV13	.	TRBJ2-4	ASSLDQEGQY
TRBV20-1	.	TRBJ1-2	SARDRQGYYYGYT
TRBV12-3/TRBV12-4	.	TRBJ1-5	ASSYNRGQPQH
TRBV6-1	.	TRBJ1-2	ASRPFGTNYGYT
TRBV4-3	few	TRBJ2-7	ASSQEIGGSAGLSYEQY
TRBV10-3	.	TRBJ1-2	AIGPQGREYGYT
TRBV29-1	.	TRBJ1-2	SADSPYGYT
TRBV6-6	.	TRBJ2-7	ASSYSAGTGDLYEQY
TRBV24-1	once	TRBJ2-5	ATSVRRPSGANEQY
TRBV7-2	few	TRBJ2-1	ASSLEGANIGNEQF
TRBV20-1	few	TRBJ2-5	SARDFIKETQY
TRBV10-3	few	TRBJ2-3	AIRRDDRSTDTQY
TRBV12-3/TRBV12-4	.	TRBJ1-1	ASSMGSTGLKTEAF
TRBV7-2	.	.	ASSLSWPGLAGREQY
TRBV7-2	.	TRBJ2-5	ASSPPGLAGGKETQY
TRBV12-3/TRBV12-4	few	.	ASSPTGTTREQY
TRBV7-2	.	TRBJ1-1	ASSLGGKNTEAF
TRBV29-1	.	TRBJ2-7	SVSTSGYSYEQY
TRBV12-3/TRBV12-4	few	TRBJ2-5	ASSWGGETQY
TRBV25-1	.	TRBJ2-5	ASSDGKTQY
TRBV4-1	.	TRBJ1-2	ASSQERGRSYGYT
TRBV7-9	.	TRBJ1-2	ASSLTGTAANYGYT
TRBV20-1	.	TRBJ1-5	SASSSQGGQPQH
TRBV10-3	.	TRBJ1-2	AISESAVGGANYGYT
TRBV24-1	.	TRBJ2-3	ATSGEGDTQY
TRBV12-3/TRBV12-4	.	TRBJ1-1	ASSLRTRGPLYMNTEAF
TRBV6-5	few	TRBJ2-7	ASSRRQIYEQY
TRBV9	.	TRBJ2-3	ASSVGPGNTDTQY
TRBV7-9	.	.	ASTRPQGGNYEQY
TRBV10-2	.	TRBJ2-5	ASSEMKRGGKETQY
TRBV29-1	once	TRBJ2-1	SVEGRDNEQF
TRBV6-5	few	TRBJ2-4	ASKAGGKNIQY
TRBV6-5	few	TRBJ2-7	ATRPPGLYEQY
TRBV3-1	.	TRBJ1-1	ASSQRTGVTEAF
TRBV6-1	.	TRBJ2-7	ASSEMYRAYEQY
TRBV6-5	few	TRBJ1-6	ASSYQNSPLH
TRBV3-1	few	TRBJ2-1	ASSTGQGPYNEQF
TRBV6-2/TRBV6-3	.	TRBJ2-7	ASSRRVSYEQY
TRBV28	.	TRBJ2-1	ASSSPGQGSLNEQF
TRBV5-5	.	TRBJ1-5	ASSWRGQGSNQPQH
TRBV5-1	few	TRBJ2-3	ASSLVPRGGGDTQY
TRBV5-1	.	TRBJ2-5	ASSSTGGGEQY
TRBV20-1	.	.	SAGDISSGSGEQY
TRBV6-1	.	TRBJ2-7	ASSGLTWQGTYEQY
TRBV3-1	once	TRBJ1-2	ASSLPGAGGYT
TRBV11-2	.	TRBJ2-3	ASSSSQGASRWTQY
TRBV7-9	.	TRBJ2-1	ASSLAQTNNEQF
TRBV7-9	.	.	ASSYTGTSCEQY
TRBV20-1	.	TRBJ2-1	SAPGNGLAGRNEQF
TRBV7-3	.	TRBJ1-1	ASSTWQNTEAF
TRBV5-5	.	TRBJ2-7	ASSPDKDFHEQY